This T cell receptor (beta chain) stems from a study of shared T cell receptors in the human thymus. Sequencing used immunoSEQ multiplex PCR; TCRdb keeps in-frame clones, though not all of them. The sample has approximately 660,000 clones, roughly 90% seen once. V lost 1 base and J lost 0; bases outside the gene matches: 12. Germline V gene data show CDR1 as LGHNA and CDR2 as YSLEER. The CDR3 covers 20 residues. This sample also belongs to another study, concerning human thymus T cells.

The specimen was thymocytes. This clonotype was sampled from a boy in the first two years of life with a congenital heart defect. J is TRBJ1-4 and V is TRBV4-3; 9 nucleotides align to TRBD1. CDR3 amino acids: CASSQAPRTGVFATNEKLFF. The CDR3 coding sequence is TGCGCCAGCAGCCAAGCCCCGAGGACAGGGGTGTTCGCAACTAATGAAAAACTGTTTTTT.